This is a list of T cell receptor beta chains from one sample in a study of blood T cell repertoires in COVID-19. This table comes from immunoSEQ multiplex PCR, and its TCRdb copy is limited to in-frame clones, with some not included. The sample contains 150,000 to 200,000 clones, approximately 85% of which appear only once. What was sequenced was peripheral blood. The source of these receptors is a human donor with active or convalescent COVID-19. The donor label of this sample is uncertain. Each CDR3 is given with its conserved first and last residue. A D gene is named only where the DNA matches it firmly. Clone size appears in some rows only: once, few, many, or a class for an expanded clone.

J gene: TRBJ2-2; V gene: TRBV5-1; D gene: TRBD2; clone size: NA; CDR3 DNA: TGCGCCAGCAGCTTGGTAGCGGGAGTGGGAACCGGGGAGCTGTTTTTT; CDR3 protein: CASSLVAGVGTGELFF
J gene: TRBJ1-5; V gene: TRBV7-6; D gene: NA; clone size: many; CDR3 DNA: TGTGCCAGCAGCTTAAGCCCAGGGGCGGAACAGCCCCAGCATTTT; CDR3 protein: CASSLSPGAEQPQHF
J gene: TRBJ1-6; V gene: TRBV3-1/TRBV3-2; D gene: NA; clone size: few; CDR3 DNA: TGTGCCAGCAGCTTACAGGGATTTAATTCACCCCTCCACTTT; CDR3 protein: CASSLQGFNSPLHF
J gene: TRBJ1-2; V gene: TRBV28; D gene: TRBD1; clone size: NA; CDR3 DNA: TGTGCCAGCAGTTCGGGACAGGGGGGTGGCTACACCTTC; CDR3 protein: CASSSGQGGGYTF
J gene: TRBJ1-2; V gene: TRBV10-3; D gene: NA; clone size: NA; CDR3 DNA: TGTGCCATCAGCGCCACTTCCGGGACACCCTTTAGCTATGGCTACACCTTC; CDR3 protein: CAISATSGTPFSYGYTF
J gene: TRBJ2-1; V gene: TRBV5-1; D gene: NA; clone size: NA; CDR3 DNA: TGCGCCAGCAAGGCGGGATCGAACAATGAGCAGTTCTTC; CDR3 protein: CASKAGSNNEQFF
J gene: TRBJ2-2; V gene: TRBV23-1; D gene: NA; clone size: few; CDR3 DNA: TGCGCCAGCAATCGCGCTGACAGGAACACCGGGGAGCTGTTTTTT; CDR3 protein: CASNRADRNTGELFF
J gene: TRBJ2-2; V gene: TRBV7-9; D gene: NA; clone size: few; CDR3 DNA: TGTGCCAGCACCACTTACGGGGTGTTAGGGTACACCGGGGAGCTGTTTTTT; CDR3 protein: CASTTYGVLGYTGELFF
J gene: TRBJ2-1; V gene: TRBV11-2; D gene: NA; clone size: NA; CDR3 DNA: TGTGCCAGCAGCTTTATCAGCTCCTACAATGAGCAGTTCTTC; CDR3 protein: CASSFISSYNEQFF
J gene: TRBJ2-7; V gene: TRBV19; D gene: TRBD1; clone size: NA; CDR3 DNA: TGTGCCAGTAGTATCGGGACAGGGGGCAGCTCCTACGAGCAGTACTTC; CDR3 protein: CASSIGTGGSSYEQYF
J gene: TRBJ1-1; V gene: TRBV10-3; D gene: NA; clone size: NA; CDR3 DNA: TGTGCCATCAGTGAGTCGATTTCGGGAGCCCAGGAAGCTTTCTTT; CDR3 protein: CAISESISGAQEAFF
J gene: TRBJ1-6; V gene: TRBV5-4; D gene: NA; clone size: NA; CDR3 DNA: TGTGCCAGCAGTACCACCGGGTCTCGGTCCGGCTCCTATAATTCACCCCTCCACTTT; CDR3 protein: CASSTTGSRSGSYNSPLHF
J gene: TRBJ2-1; V gene: TRBV9; D gene: TRBD2; clone size: NA; CDR3 DNA: TGTGCCAGCAGCCCTGGCGGGAGCTTATCCAATGAGCAGTTCTTC; CDR3 protein: CASSPGGSLSNEQFF
J gene: TRBJ2-7; V gene: TRBV5-6; D gene: NA; clone size: NA; CDR3 DNA: TGTGCCAGCAGCTACAGGTACGAGCAGTACTTC; CDR3 protein: CASSYRYEQYF
J gene: TRBJ2-5; V gene: TRBV5-1; D gene: TRBD1; clone size: NA; CDR3 DNA: TGCGCCAGCAGCCCAAATCCAGGGGGCTTCGAGACCCAGTACTTC; CDR3 protein: CASSPNPGGFETQYF
J gene: TRBJ2-1; V gene: TRBV7-2; D gene: NA; clone size: NA; CDR3 DNA: TGTGCCAGCAGCCATTTCCCCTACAATGAGCAGTTCTTC; CDR3 protein: CASSHFPYNEQFF
J gene: TRBJ2-7; V gene: TRBV5-1; D gene: NA; clone size: NA; CDR3 DNA: TGCGCCAGCAGCTTGGGGCAGGCTTACTCCACCGAGCAGTACTTC; CDR3 protein: CASSLGQAYSTEQYF
J gene: TRBJ1-6; V gene: TRBV3-1/TRBV3-2; D gene: NA; clone size: NA; CDR3 DNA: TGTGCCAGCAGCCAAGGGGGCCGGGGGAACTCACCCCTCCACTTT; CDR3 protein: CASSQGGRGNSPLHF
J gene: TRBJ2-7; V gene: TRBV4-1; D gene: TRBD2; clone size: NA; CDR3 DNA: TGCGCCAGCAGCCAAGATCGGACTAGAATCTACGAGCAGTACTTC; CDR3 protein: CASSQDRTRIYEQYF
J gene: TRBJ2-7; V gene: TRBV6-6; D gene: TRBD2; clone size: NA; CDR3 DNA: TGTGCCAGCAGGGCACTAGCGGGGGACTACGAGCAGTACTTC; CDR3 protein: CASRALAGDYEQYF
J gene: TRBJ2-1; V gene: TRBV7-2; D gene: NA; clone size: few; CDR3 DNA: TGTGCCAGCAGCTTTTCATCGGGGGGCTATTCCGGGGAGCAGTTCTTC; CDR3 protein: CASSFSSGGYSGEQFF
J gene: TRBJ2-3; V gene: TRBV9; D gene: NA; clone size: once; CDR3 DNA: TGTGCCAGCAGCGTAGAGGGCGGGAAAACAGATACGCAGTATTTT; CDR3 protein: CASSVEGGKTDTQYF
J gene: TRBJ2-1; V gene: TRBV29-1; D gene: NA; clone size: few; CDR3 DNA: TGCAGCGCGGAGGACAGGGAGGGCAATGAGCAGTTCTTC; CDR3 protein: CSAEDREGNEQFF
J gene: TRBJ1-6; V gene: TRBV6-6; D gene: TRBD1; clone size: NA; CDR3 DNA: TGTGCCAGCGGACCACAGGGGGGTAATTCACCCCTCCACTTT; CDR3 protein: CASGPQGGNSPLHF
J gene: TRBJ1-2; V gene: TRBV28; D gene: NA; clone size: NA; CDR3 DNA: TGTGCCAGCAGCCCTCCGACATTTCTCTATGGCTACACCTTC; CDR3 protein: CASSPPTFLYGYTF
J gene: TRBJ2-7; V gene: TRBV3-1/TRBV3-2; D gene: NA; clone size: NA; CDR3 DNA: TGTGCCAGCAGCCAAGCCGGACTGAGCTCCTACGAGCAGTACTTC; CDR3 protein: CASSQAGLSSYEQYF
J gene: TRBJ2-1; V gene: TRBV11-2; D gene: TRBD2; clone size: NA; CDR3 DNA: TGTGCCAGCAGCTTCCGGGGGGGCATGGATGAGCAGTTCTTC; CDR3 protein: CASSFRGGMDEQFF
J gene: TRBJ1-2; V gene: TRBV3-1/TRBV3-2; D gene: TRBD1; clone size: NA; CDR3 DNA: TGTGCCAGCAGCTTCGGACAGGGCAACTATGGCTACACCTTC; CDR3 protein: CASSFGQGNYGYTF
J gene: TRBJ2-7; V gene: TRBV11-3; D gene: TRBD1; clone size: NA; CDR3 DNA: TGTGCCAGCAGCCACAACCAGGGGGCCGAGCAGTACTTC; CDR3 protein: CASSHNQGAEQYF
J gene: TRBJ2-1; V gene: TRBV6-1; D gene: TRBD2; clone size: NA; CDR3 DNA: TGTGCCAGCAGTGAACAAGACATAGCGGGAGGGCCCCTCTTC; CDR3 protein: CASSEQDIAGGPLF
J gene: TRBJ1-2; V gene: TRBV28; D gene: TRBD1; clone size: NA; CDR3 DNA: TGTGCCAGCAGTGAACCGACAGGGGGCTATGGCTACACCTTC; CDR3 protein: CASSEPTGGYGYTF
J gene: TRBJ2-7; V gene: TRBV30; D gene: TRBD2; clone size: once; CDR3 DNA: TGTGCCTGGATTAAACTAGCGGGGTCCTACGAGCAGTACTTC; CDR3 protein: CAWIKLAGSYEQYF
J gene: TRBJ2-5; V gene: TRBV5-6; D gene: TRBD1; clone size: NA; CDR3 DNA: TGTGCCAGCAGCACAGGGGGTTTAGGGCAAGAGACCCAGTACTTC; CDR3 protein: CASSTGGLGQETQYF
J gene: TRBJ2-1; V gene: TRBV6-5; D gene: TRBD1; clone size: NA; CDR3 DNA: TGTGCCAGCAGAATACAGGGGGGAGAGCAGTTCTTC; CDR3 protein: CASRIQGGEQFF
J gene: TRBJ1-2; V gene: TRBV25-1; D gene: NA; clone size: NA; CDR3 DNA: TGTGCCAGCAGTGGAAGAGTGCGGGGTGGCTACACCTTC; CDR3 protein: CASSGRVRGGYTF
J gene: TRBJ2-1; V gene: TRBV5-1; D gene: TRBD2; clone size: NA; CDR3 DNA: TGCGCCAGCAGCGGACGGACTAGCGGGGGCAATGAGCAGTTCTTC; CDR3 protein: CASSGRTSGGNEQFF
J gene: TRBJ2-3; V gene: TRBV7-2; D gene: TRBD2; clone size: NA; CDR3 DNA: TGTGCCAGCAGCTTCAAAGCGGGGGGGCAAGATACGCAGTATTTT; CDR3 protein: CASSFKAGGQDTQYF
J gene: TRBJ2-1; V gene: TRBV20-1; D gene: TRBD2; clone size: NA; CDR3 DNA: TGCAGTGCTAGTCGCGGACTAGCTGACAATGAGCAGTTCTTC; CDR3 protein: CSASRGLADNEQFF
J gene: TRBJ2-7; V gene: TRBV6-6; D gene: NA; clone size: NA; CDR3 DNA: TGTGCCAGCAGCTCGAGAGGTACGGACTACGAGCAGTACTTC; CDR3 protein: CASSSRGTDYEQYF
J gene: TRBJ1-4; V gene: TRBV28; D gene: NA; clone size: NA; CDR3 DNA: TGTGCCAGCAGTTTAGTTAGGACAGCCGAAAAACTGTTTTTT; CDR3 protein: CASSLVRTAEKLFF
J gene: TRBJ2-5; V gene: TRBV19; D gene: TRBD1; clone size: few; CDR3 DNA: TGTGCCAGTAGTATAGGGGACAGAGGAATAGAGACCCAGTACTTC; CDR3 protein: CASSIGDRGIETQYF
J gene: TRBJ1-2; V gene: TRBV6-5; D gene: NA; clone size: NA; CDR3 DNA: TGTGCCAGCAGTTACCATCCGAGTTCTAACTATGGCTACACCTTC; CDR3 protein: CASSYHPSSNYGYTF